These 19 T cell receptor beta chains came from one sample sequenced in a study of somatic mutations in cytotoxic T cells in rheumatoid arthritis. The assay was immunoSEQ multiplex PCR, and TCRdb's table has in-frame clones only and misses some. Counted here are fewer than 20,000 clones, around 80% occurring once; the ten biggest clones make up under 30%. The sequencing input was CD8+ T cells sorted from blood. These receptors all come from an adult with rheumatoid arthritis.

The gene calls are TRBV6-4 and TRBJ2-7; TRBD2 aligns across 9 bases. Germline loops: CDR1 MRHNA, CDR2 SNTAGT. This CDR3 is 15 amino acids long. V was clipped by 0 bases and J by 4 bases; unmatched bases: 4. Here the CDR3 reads CASSDSRSGGYEQYF. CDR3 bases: TGTGCCAGCAGTGACTCTAGGAGCGGGGGGTACGAGCAGTACTTC.

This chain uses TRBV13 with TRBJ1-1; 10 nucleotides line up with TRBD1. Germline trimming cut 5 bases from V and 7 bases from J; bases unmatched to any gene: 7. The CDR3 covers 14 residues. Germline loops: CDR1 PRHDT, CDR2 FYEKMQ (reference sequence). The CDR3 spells CASSRGQGMGEAFF. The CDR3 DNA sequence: TGTGCCAGCAGCCGGGGACAGGGGATGGGTGAAGCTTTCTTT.

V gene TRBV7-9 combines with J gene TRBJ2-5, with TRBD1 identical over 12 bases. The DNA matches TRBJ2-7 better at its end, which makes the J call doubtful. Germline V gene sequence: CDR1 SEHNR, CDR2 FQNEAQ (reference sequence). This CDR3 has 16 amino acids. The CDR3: CASSLAGDRGRYEQYF. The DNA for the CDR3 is TGTGCCAGCAGCTTAGCGGGGGACAGGGGGCGATACGAGCAGTACTTC.

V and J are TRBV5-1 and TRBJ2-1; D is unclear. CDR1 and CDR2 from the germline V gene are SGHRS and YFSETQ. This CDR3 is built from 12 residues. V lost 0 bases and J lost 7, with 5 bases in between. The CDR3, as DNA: TGCGCCAGCAGCTTGGAGGCGAATGAGCAGTTCTTC. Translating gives CASSLEANEQFF.

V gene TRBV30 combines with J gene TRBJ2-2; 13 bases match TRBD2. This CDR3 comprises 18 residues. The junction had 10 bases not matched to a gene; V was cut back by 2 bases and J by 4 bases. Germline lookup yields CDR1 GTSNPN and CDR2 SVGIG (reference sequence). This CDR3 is CAWSFWTSGSRVTGELFF. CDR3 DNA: TGTGCCTGGAGTTTCTGGACTAGCGGGAGTCGCGTCACCGGGGAGCTGTTTTTT. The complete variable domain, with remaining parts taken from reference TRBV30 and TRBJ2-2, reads SQTIHQWPATLVQPVGSPLSLECTVEGTSNPNLYWYRQAAGRGLQLLFYSVGIGQISSEVPQNLSASRPQDRQFILSSKKLLLSDSGFYLCAWSFWTSGSRVTGELFFGEGSRLTVL.

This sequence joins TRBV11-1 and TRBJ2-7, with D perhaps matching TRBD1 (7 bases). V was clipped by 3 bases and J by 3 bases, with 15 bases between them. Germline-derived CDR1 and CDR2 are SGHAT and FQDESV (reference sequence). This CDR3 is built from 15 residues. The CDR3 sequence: CASSLRDSSLYEQYF. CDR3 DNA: TGTGCCAGCAGCTTGCGGGACAGCTCCCTCTACGAGCAGTACTTC. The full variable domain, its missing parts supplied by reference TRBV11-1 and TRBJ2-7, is EAEVAQSPRYKITEKSQAVAFWCDPISGHATLYWYRQILGQGPELLVQFQDESVVDDSQLPKDRFSAERLKGVDSTLKIQPAELGDSAMYLCASSLRDSSLYEQYFGPGTRLTVT.

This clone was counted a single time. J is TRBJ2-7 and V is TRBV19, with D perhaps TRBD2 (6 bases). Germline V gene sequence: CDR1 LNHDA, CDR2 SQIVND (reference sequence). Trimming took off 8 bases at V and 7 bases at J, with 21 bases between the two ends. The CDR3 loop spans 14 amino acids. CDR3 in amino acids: CASGSGTGLAEQYF. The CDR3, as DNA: TGTGCCAGTGGGTCCGGGACTGGATTGGCAGAGCAGTACTTC.

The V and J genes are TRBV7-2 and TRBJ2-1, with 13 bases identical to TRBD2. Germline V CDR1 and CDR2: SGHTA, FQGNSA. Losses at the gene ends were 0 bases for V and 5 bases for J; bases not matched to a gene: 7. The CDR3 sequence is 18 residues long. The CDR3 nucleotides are TGTGCCAGCAGCTTAGCGCGCGGAACTAGCGGGAGGGACAATGAGCAGTTCTTC. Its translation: CASSLARGTSGRDNEQFF.

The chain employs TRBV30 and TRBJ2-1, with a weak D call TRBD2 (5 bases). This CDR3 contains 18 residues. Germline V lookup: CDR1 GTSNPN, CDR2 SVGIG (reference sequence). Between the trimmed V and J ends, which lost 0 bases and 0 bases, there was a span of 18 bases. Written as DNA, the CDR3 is TGTGCCTGGAGTGTACCCCTCGGACTGGTCAGCTCCTACAATGAGCAGTTCTTC. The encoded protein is CAWSVPLGLVSSYNEQFF.

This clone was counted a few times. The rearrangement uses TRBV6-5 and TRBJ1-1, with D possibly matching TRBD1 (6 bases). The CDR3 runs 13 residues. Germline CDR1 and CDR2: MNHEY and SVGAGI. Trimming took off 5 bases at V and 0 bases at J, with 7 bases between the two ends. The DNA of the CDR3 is TGTGCCAGCAGTACAGGGATGAACACTGAAGCTTTCTTT. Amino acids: CASSTGMNTEAFF.

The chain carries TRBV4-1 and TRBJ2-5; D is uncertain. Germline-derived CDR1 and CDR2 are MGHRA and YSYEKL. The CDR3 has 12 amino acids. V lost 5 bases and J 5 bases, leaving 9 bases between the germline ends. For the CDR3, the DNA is TGCGCCAGCAGCGACTCCTCGGAGACCCAGTACTTC. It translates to CASSDSSETQYF.

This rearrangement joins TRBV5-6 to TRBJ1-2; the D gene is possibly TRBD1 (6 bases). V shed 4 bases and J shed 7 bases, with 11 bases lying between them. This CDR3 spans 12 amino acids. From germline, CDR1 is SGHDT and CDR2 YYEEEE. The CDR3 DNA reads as TGTGCCAGCAGCCCGCAGGGGTCTGGCTACACCTTC. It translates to CASSPQGSGYTF.

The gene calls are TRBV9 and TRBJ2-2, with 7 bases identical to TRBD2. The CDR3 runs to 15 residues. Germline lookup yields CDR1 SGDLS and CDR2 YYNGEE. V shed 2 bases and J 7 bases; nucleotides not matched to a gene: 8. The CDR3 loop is CASSVWGRAVGELFF. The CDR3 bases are TGTGCCAGCAGCGTCTGGGGGAGGGCCGTCGGGGAGCTGTTTTTT. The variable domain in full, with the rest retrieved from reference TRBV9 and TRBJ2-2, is DSGVTQTPKHLITATGQRVTLRCSPRSGDLSVYWYQQSLDQGLQFLIQYYNGEERAKGNILERFSAQQFPDLHSELNLSSLELGDSALYFCASSVWGRAVGELFFGEGSRLTVL.

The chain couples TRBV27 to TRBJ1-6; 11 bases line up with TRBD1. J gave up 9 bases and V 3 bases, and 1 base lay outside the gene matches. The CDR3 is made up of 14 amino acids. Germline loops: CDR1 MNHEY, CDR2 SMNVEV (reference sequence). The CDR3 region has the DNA TGTGCCAGCAGTTTGGACAGGGGGCTTTCACCCCTCCACTTT. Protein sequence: CASSLDRGLSPLHF.

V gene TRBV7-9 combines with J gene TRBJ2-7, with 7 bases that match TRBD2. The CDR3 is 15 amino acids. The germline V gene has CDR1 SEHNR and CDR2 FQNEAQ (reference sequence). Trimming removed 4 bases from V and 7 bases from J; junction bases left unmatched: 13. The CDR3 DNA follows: TGTGCCAGCAGCTCCGATAGGAGGGAGGGCTGGGAGCAGTACTTC. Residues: CASSSDRREGWEQYF.

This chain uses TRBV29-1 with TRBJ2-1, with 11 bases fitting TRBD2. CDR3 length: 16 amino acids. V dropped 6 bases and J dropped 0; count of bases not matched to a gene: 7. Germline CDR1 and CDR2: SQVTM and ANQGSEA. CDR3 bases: TGCAGCGTCGGCGGGACTAGCGGACACTCCTACAATGAGCAGTTCTTC. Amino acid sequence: CSVGGTSGHSYNEQFF.

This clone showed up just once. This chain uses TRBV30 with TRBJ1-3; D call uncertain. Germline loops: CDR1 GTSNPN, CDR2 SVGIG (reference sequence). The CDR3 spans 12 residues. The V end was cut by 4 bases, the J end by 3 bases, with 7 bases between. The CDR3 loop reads CAWTSSGNTIYF. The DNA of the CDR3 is TGTGCCTGGACCTCCAGTGGAAACACCATATATTTT.

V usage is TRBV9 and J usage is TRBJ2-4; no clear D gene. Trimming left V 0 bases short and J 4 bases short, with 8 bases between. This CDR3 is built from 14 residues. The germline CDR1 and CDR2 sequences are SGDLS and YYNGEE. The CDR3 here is CASSVGRRKNIQYF. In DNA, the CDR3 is TGTGCCAGCAGCGTAGGTCGCAGAAAAAACATTCAGTACTTC.

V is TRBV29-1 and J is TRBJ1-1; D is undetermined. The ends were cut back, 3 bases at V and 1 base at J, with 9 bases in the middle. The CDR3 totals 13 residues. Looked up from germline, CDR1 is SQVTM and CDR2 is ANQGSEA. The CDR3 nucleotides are TGCAGCGTTGATTGGGGATCGAACACTGAAGCTTTCTTT. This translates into CSVDWGSNTEAFF.